In this sample, the clone carrying this T cell receptor (beta chain) turned up many times. Its specificity is not known. The germline V and J ends were trimmed by 4 bases and 9 bases, with 19 bases remaining between them. This CDR3 has 14 amino acids. Germline V CDR1 and CDR2: WNHNN, SYGVQD (reference sequence). TCRalpha and TCRbeta libraries used 5'RACE with constant-segment primers and UMIs. TCRdb processed the 5' RACE reads anew with MiXCR; each CDR3 protein has one entry. Found here are about 49,000 distinct CDR3 sequences, roughly a quarter of them singletons; the top ten hold around 45%. The source of the sample is a study of T-cell memory formation after mild COVID-19. Study background: The TCR clusters were mostly specific to one donor. Overall study findings and caveats: CD4/CD8 balance held among clones contracting day 15 to 85, and later expanders leaned CD4+.

The genes are TRBV10-1 and TRBJ2-7; maybe TRBD1 (6 bases). Sequenced sample: PBMCs or a T cell subset sorted from them (not recorded which). The receptor was derived from a man younger than 30 who had mild COVID-19 (a few samples of this study predate the infection). Cell type and time point are not known. CDR3 sequence reads: CASSGRQDPSRQYF. CDR3 DNA sequence: TGCGCCAGCAGTGGGCGACAGGACCCCTCCAGGCAGTACTTC.